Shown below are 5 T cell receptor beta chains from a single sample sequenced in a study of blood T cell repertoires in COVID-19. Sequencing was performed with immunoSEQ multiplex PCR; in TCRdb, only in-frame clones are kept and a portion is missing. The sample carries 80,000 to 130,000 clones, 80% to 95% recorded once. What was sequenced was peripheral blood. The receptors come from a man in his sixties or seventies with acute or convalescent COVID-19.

The CDR3, as DNA: TGTGCCAGCAGCCAACAGAACACTGAAGCTTTCTTT. Its translation is CASSQQNTEAFF. V gene TRBV3-1 (or the pseudogene TRBV3-2) combines with J gene TRBJ1-1; D uncertain. Germline CDR1 is LGHDT and CDR2 is YNNKEL (reference sequence). The CDR3 covers 12 residues. V lost 2 bases and J 1 base, leaving 2 bases between the germline ends.

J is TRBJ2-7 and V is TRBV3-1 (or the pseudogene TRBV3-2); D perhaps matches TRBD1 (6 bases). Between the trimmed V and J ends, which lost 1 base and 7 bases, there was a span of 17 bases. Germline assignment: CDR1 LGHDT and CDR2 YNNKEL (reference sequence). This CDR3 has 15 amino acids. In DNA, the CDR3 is TGTGCCAGCAGCCAAGTGTTCACAGGGCGAGAGGAGCAGTACTTC. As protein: CASSQVFTGREEQYF.

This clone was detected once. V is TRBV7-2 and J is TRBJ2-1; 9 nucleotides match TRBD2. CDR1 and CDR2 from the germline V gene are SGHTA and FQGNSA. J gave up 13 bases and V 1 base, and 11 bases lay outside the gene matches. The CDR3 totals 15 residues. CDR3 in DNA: TGTGCCAGCAGCTTAGTGGGCGGGGGGGGCCCCCTCCAGTTCTTC. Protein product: CASSLVGGGGPLQFF.

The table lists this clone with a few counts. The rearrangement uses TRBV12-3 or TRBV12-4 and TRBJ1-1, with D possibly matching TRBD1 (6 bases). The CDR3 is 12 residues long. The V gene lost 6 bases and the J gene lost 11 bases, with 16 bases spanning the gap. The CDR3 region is CASSPQGRSAFF. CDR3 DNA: TGTGCCAGCAGCCCCCAGGGGCGGTCGGCTTTCTTT.

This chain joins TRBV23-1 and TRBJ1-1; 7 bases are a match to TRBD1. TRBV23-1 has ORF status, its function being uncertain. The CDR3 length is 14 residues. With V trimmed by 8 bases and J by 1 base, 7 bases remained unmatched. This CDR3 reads CASVPGQRNTEAFF. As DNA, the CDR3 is TGCGCCAGCGTCCCGGGACAGAGGAACACTGAAGCTTTCTTT.